Below, 9 T cell receptor beta chains from the same sample are listed, as sequenced in a study of T cells after yellow fever vaccination. MiXCR, applied by TCRdb to the 5' RACE reads, yields one record per CDR3 protein. The table records around 100,000 distinct CDR3 sequences, roughly 8.4% of them present only once. Sequenced material: CD8+ T cells sorted from PBMCs, taken 45 days after the yellow fever booster vaccination. The receptors derive from a man aged 25-45 years who received the YFV17D yellow fever vaccine.

This clonotype was detected many times. The chain joins TRBV27 to TRBJ1-6, with D possibly TRBD1 on 5 matching bases. V was pared by 3 bases and J by 6 bases, with 18 bases between. This CDR3 is 17 amino acids long. Germline lookup yields CDR1 MNHEY and CDR2 SMNVEV (reference sequence). DNA of the CDR3: TGTGCCAGCAGTTTGACCCCGGCAGGGATTAGTAATTCACCCCTCCACTTT. It is translated as CASSLTPAGISNSPLHF.

The chain uses TRBV3-1 and TRBJ2-7; the D is unclear. The CDR3 is 14 amino acids. Germline CDR1 reads LGHDT; CDR2 reads YNNKEL (reference sequence). Deletions cut 11 bases from V and 1 base from J, with 18 bases between. As DNA, the CDR3 is TGTGCCTGCACCAAGCCCGGGCTATCCTACGAGCAGTACTTC. Encoded protein: CACTKPGLSYEQYF.

This clonotype was detected ten times or more. The CDR3 here is CASSLVPSEQYF. The CDR3 region has the DNA TGCGCCAGCAGCTTGGTTCCGAGCGAGCAGTACTTC. This chain connects TRBV5-1 to TRBJ2-7; D unresolved. Germline V gene data show CDR1 as SGHRS and CDR2 as YFSETQ. V was shortened by 0 bases and J by 6 bases, with 7 bases between the two germline ends. This CDR3 has 12 amino acids. The whole variable domain, filled in from reference TRBV5-1 and TRBJ2-7, reads KAGVTQTPRYLIKTRGQQVTLSCSPISGHRSVSWYQQTPGQGLQFLFEYFSETQRNKGNFPGRFSGRQFSNSRSEMNVSTLELGDSALYLCASSLVPSEQYFGPGTRLTVT.

The gene calls are TRBV7-9 and TRBJ1-3; no reliable D call. This CDR3 contains 14 residues. Per germline, CDR1 SEHNR and CDR2 FQNEAQ (reference sequence). V was trimmed by 2 bases and J by 0 bases, leaving 5 bases between them. The CDR3 region is CASSLLISGNTIYF. DNA of the CDR3: TGTGCCAGCAGCTTACTTATCTCTGGAAACACCATATATTTT. Filled out from reference TRBV7-9 and TRBJ1-3, the complete variable domain reads DTGVSQNPRHKITKRGQNVTFRCDPISEHNRLYWYRQTLGQGPEFLTYFQNEAQLEKSRLLSDRFSAERPKGSFSTLEIQRTEQGDSAMYLCASSLLISGNTIYFGEGSWLTVV.

This clonotype appeared a few times. The chain couples TRBV28 to TRBJ2-1, with 8 bases lining up with TRBD2. With 3 bases clipped from V and 6 bases from J, the junction kept 10 bases outside the gene matches. The CDR3 runs 16 residues. Germline V CDR1 and CDR2: MDHEN, SYDVKM. Here the CDR3 reads CASSFPAGEVSNEQFF. CDR3 sequence (DNA): TGTGCCAGCAGTTTTCCAGCGGGAGAAGTGAGCAATGAGCAGTTCTTC.

This clonotype was detected only a few times. The V call is TRBV24-1, the J call TRBJ2-1; the D call may be TRBD1 or TRBD2 (5 bases each). In germline, CDR1 is KGHDR, CDR2 SFDVKD. The CDR3 is made up of 16 amino acids. The V gene lost 1 base and the J gene lost 0 bases, with 9 bases spanning the gap. CDR3 sequence (DNA): TGTGCCACCAGTGATTTTGGGGGAAGCTCCTACAATGAGCAGTTCTTC. It yields the protein CATSDFGGSSYNEQFF.

The chain couples TRBV7-6 to TRBJ2-1; 7 nucleotides line up with TRBD1. The CDR3 consists of 13 residues. The V gene end was trimmed by 2 bases and the J gene end by 7 bases; junction bases not matched to a gene: 2. Germline V gene data show CDR1 as SGHVS and CDR2 as FNYEAQ. The CDR3 coding sequence is TGTGCCAGCAGCTTATACAGGGGAAATGAGCAGTTCTTC. Its translation is CASSLYRGNEQFF. Full variable domain (outside the CDR3, taken from reference TRBV7-6 and TRBJ2-1): GAGVSQSPRYKVTKRGQDVALRCDPISGHVSLYWYRQALGQGPEFLTYFNYEAQQDKSGLPNDRFSAERPEGSISTLTIQRTEQRDSAMYRCASSLYRGNEQFFGPGTRLTVL.

This clonotype came up many times. The gene calls are TRBV27 and TRBJ2-5; D ambiguous. With 6 bases removed from V and 0 bases from J, the gap between germline ends came to 8 bases. The length of the CDR3 is 13 residues. In germline, CDR1 is MNHEY, CDR2 SMNVEV (reference sequence). CDR3 sequence reads: CASSLLHQETQYF. CDR3 coding DNA: TGTGCCAGCAGCTTACTTCACCAAGAGACCCAGTACTTC.

This clonotype was detected many times. The V and J genes are TRBV29-1 and TRBJ2-7; D remains unclear. Per germline, CDR1 SQVTM and CDR2 ANQGSEA. The V gene lost 6 bases and the J gene lost 6 bases, with 9 bases spanning the gap. This CDR3 has 10 amino acids. The CDR3 reads CSVTLSEQYF. For the CDR3, the DNA is TGCAGCGTGACCCTCAGCGAGCAGTACTTC.